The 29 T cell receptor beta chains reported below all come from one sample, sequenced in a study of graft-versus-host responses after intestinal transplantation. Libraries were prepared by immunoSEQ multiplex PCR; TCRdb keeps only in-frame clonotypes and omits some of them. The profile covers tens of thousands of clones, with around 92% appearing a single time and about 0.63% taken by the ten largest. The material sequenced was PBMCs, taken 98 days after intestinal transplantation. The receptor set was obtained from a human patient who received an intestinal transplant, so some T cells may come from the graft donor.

For the CDR3, the DNA is TGTGCCACCAGCGGTCGACAGGAAAACTATGGCTACACCTTC. Protein product: CATSGRQENYGYTF. The chain combines TRBV15 with TRBJ1-2, with D maybe TRBD1 (6 bases). CDR3 size: 14 residues. Germline CDR1 and CDR2: LNHNV and YYDKDF (reference sequence). The V and J ends lost 5 bases and 2 bases respectively, with 12 bases between them.

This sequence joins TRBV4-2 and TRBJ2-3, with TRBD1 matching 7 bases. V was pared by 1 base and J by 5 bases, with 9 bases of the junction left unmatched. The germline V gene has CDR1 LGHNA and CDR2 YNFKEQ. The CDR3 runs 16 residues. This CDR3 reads CASSQAAGGALDTQYF. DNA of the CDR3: TGTGCCAGCAGCCAAGCTGCAGGGGGAGCGTTAGATACGCAGTATTTT.

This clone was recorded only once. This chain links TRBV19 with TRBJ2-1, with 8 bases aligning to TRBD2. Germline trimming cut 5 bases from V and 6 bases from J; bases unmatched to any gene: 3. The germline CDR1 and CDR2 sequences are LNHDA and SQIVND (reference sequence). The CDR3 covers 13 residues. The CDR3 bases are TGTGCCAGTAGTCCGCTAGCGGGCAATGAGCAGTTCTTC. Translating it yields CASSPLAGNEQFF. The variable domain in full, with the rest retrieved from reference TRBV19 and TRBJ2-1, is DGGITQSPKYLFRKEGQNVTLSCEQNLNHDAMYWYRQDPGQGLRLIYYSQIVNDFQKGDIAEGYSVSREKKESFPLTVTSAQKNPTAFYLCASSPLAGNEQFFGPGTRLTVL.

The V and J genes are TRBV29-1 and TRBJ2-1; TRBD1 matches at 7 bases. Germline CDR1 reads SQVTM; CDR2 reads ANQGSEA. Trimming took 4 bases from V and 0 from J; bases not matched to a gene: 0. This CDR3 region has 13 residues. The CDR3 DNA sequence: TGCAGCGTTGCAGGGGGCTCCTACAATGAGCAGTTCTTC. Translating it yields CSVAGGSYNEQFF.

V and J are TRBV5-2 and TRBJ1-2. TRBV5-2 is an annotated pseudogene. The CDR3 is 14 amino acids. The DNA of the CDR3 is TGTGCCAGCAAAGGAGTACGAAAGACCTATGGCTACACCTTC. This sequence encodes CASKGVRKTYGYTF.

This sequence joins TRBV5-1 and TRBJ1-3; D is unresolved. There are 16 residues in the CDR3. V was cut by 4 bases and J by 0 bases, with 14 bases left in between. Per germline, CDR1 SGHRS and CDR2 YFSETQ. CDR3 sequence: CASSPEAGSSGNTIYF. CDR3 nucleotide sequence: TGCGCCAGCAGCCCCGAGGCGGGGAGCTCTGGAAACACCATATATTTT.

The CDR3 spells CASSEATGGYEKLFF. The CDR3 coding sequence is TGTGCCAGCAGTGAAGCCACAGGGGGATACGAAAAACTGTTTTTT. The V call is TRBV6-1, the J call TRBJ1-4; 8 bases line up with TRBD1. V dropped 0 bases and J dropped 8; count of bases not matched to a gene: 5. This CDR3 is 15 amino acids long. Germline V lookup: CDR1 MNHNS, CDR2 SASEGT.

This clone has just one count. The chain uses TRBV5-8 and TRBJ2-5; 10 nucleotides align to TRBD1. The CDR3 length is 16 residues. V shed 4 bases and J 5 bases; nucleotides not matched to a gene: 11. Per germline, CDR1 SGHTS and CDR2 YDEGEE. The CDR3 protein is CASSRPWDRGGETQYF. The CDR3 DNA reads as TGTGCCAGCAGCCGACCCTGGGACAGGGGCGGGGAGACCCAGTACTTC.

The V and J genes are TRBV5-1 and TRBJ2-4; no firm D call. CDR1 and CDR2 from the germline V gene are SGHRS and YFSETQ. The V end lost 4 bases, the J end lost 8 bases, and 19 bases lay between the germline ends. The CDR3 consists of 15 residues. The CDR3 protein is CASSQTTPLRDIQYF. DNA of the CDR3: TGCGCCAGCAGCCAGACGACCCCTTTAAGAGACATTCAGTACTTC. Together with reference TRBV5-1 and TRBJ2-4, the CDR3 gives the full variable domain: KAGVTQTPRYLIKTRGQQVTLSCSPISGHRSVSWYQQTPGQGLQFLFEYFSETQRNKGNFPGRFSGRQFSNSRSEMNVSTLELGDSALYLCASSQTTPLRDIQYFGAGTRLSVL.

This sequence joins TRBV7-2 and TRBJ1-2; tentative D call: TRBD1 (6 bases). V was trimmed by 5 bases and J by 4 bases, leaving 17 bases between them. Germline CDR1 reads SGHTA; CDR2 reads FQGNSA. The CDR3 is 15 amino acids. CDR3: CASSLVRDTIYGYTF. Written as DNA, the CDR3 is TGTGCCAGCAGCCTAGTCAGGGACACAATCTATGGCTACACCTTC. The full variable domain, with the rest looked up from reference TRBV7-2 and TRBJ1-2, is GAGVSQSPSNKVTEKGKDVELRCDPISGHTALYWYRQSLGQGLEFLIYFQGNSAPDKSGLPSDRFSAERTGGSVSTLTIQRTQQEDSAVYLCASSLVRDTIYGYTFGSGTRLTVV.

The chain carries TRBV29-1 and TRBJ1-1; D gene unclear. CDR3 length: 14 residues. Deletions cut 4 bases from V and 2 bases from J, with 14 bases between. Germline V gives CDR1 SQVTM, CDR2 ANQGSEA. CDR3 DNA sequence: TGCAGCGTTGGTAGGCAGGACCTAAACACTGAAGCTTTCTTT. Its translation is CSVGRQDLNTEAFF.

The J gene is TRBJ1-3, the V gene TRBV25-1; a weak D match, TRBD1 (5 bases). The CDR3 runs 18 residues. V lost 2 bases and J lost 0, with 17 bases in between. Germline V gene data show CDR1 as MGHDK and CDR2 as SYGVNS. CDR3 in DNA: TGTGCCAGCAGTGAACTGATCCCCCGGGACCCCTCTGGAAACACCATATATTTT. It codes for CASSELIPRDPSGNTIYF.

The CDR3 nucleotides read TGTGCCAGCAGCTCTCGCGGGATAACTACAGGGTCTCAGGGAAACGAGCAGTACTTC. Residues: CASSSRGITTGSQGNEQYF. This chain uses TRBV7-4 with TRBJ2-7; possibly TRBD1 or TRBD2 for D (6 bases each). The CDR3 has 19 residues. V lost 4 bases, J lost 5 bases, and 30 bases lay in between. Germline V gene lookup returns CDR1 SGHVT and CDR2 SQSDAQ.

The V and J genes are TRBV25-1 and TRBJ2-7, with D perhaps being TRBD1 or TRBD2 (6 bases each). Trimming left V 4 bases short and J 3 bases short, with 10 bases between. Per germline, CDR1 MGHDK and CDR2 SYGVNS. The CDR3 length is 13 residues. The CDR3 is CASSAEGGYEQYF. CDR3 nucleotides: TGTGCCAGCAGTGCAGAGGGGGGCTACGAGCAGTACTTC.

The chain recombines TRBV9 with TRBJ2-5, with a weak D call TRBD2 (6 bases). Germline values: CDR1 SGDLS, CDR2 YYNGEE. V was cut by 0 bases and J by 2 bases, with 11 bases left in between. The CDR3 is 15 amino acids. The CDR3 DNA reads TGTGCCAGCAGCGTAGGACCCGGGACTCAAGAGACCCAGTACTTC. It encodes CASSVGPGTQETQYF.

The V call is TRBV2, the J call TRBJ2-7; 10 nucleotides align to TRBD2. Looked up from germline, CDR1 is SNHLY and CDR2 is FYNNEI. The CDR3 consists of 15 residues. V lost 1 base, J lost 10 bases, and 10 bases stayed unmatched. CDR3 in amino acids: CASSEEPSGRPEQYF. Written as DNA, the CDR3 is TGTGCCAGCAGTGAAGAACCTAGCGGGAGACCTGAACAGTACTTC.

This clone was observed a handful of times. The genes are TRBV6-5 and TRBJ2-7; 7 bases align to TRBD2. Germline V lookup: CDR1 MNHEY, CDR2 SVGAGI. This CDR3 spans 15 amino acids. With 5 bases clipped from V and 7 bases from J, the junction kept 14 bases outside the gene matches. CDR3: CASSVLTQGGEEQYF. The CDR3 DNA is TGTGCCAGCAGTGTCTTAACCCAGGGAGGGGAGGAGCAGTACTTC.

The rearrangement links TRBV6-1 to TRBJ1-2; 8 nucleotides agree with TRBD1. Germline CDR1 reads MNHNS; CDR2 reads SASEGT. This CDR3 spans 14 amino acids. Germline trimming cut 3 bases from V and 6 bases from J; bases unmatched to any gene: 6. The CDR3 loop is CASSDSDRVDGYTF. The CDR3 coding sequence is TGTGCCAGCAGTGATTCGGACAGGGTCGATGGCTACACCTTC.

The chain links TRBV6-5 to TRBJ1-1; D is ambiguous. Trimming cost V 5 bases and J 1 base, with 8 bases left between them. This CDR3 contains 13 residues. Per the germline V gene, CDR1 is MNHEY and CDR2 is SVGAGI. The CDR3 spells CASSLSPNTEAFF. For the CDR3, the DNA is TGTGCCAGCAGTCTTTCACCGAACACTGAAGCTTTCTTT.

The CDR3 is CASRGTANYGYTF. The CDR3 nucleotides read TGTGCCAGCAGGGGGACAGCTAACTATGGCTACACCTTC. This chain joins TRBV6-5 and TRBJ1-2; 7 bases are a match to TRBD1. There are 13 residues in the CDR3. With 6 bases clipped from V and 0 bases from J, the junction kept 1 base outside the gene matches. From germline, CDR1 is MNHEY and CDR2 SVGAGI.

The CDR3 DNA follows: TGCGCCAGCAGCCCACGACTAGCGGGAGGTGCCACAGATACGCAGTATTTT. Amino acids: CASSPRLAGGATDTQYF. V and J are TRBV5-1 and TRBJ2-3, with 13 bases identical to TRBD2. Per germline, CDR1 SGHRS and CDR2 YFSETQ. V lost 4 bases to trimming and J lost 2 bases; unmatched junction nucleotides: 7. The CDR3 is 17 residues long.

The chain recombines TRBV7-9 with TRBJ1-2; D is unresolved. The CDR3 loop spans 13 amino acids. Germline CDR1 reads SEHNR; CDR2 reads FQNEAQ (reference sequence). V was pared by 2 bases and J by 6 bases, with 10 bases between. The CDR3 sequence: CASSLKGVHGYTF. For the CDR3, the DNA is TGTGCCAGCAGCTTAAAGGGTGTTCATGGCTACACCTTC.

Here the CDR3 reads CASSTWTGDEQYF. The CDR3 region has the DNA TGTGCCAGTAGTACCTGGACAGGGGACGAGCAGTACTTC. The rearrangement joins TRBV19 to TRBJ2-7; 9 nucleotides match TRBD1. This CDR3 contains 13 residues. Trimming removed 4 bases from V and 5 bases from J; junction bases left unmatched: 3. CDR1 LNHDA and CDR2 SQIVND come from the germline V gene (reference sequence).

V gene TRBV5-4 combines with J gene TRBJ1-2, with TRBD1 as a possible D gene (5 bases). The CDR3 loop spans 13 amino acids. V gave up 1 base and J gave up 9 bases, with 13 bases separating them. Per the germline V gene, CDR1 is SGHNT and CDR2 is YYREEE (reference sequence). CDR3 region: CASSLNIGGSYTF. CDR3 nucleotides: TGTGCCAGCAGCTTGAATATCGGGGGGAGCTACACCTTC.

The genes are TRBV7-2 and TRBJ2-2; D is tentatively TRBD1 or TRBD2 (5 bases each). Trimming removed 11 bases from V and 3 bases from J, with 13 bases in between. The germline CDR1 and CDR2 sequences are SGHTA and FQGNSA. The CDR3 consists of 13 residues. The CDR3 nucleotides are TGTGCCGGATGGGGACGGGACACCGGGGAGCTGTTTTTT. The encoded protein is CAGWGRDTGELFF.

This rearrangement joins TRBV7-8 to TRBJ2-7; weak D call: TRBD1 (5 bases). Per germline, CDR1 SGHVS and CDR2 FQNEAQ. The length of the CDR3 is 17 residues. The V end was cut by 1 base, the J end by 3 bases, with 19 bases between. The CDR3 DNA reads TGTGCCAGCAGCTTAGTGTATAGGGGTCGGAAGGGCTACGAGCAGTACTTC. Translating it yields CASSLVYRGRKGYEQYF.

CDR3 DNA: TGCAGCGCGGGAGACGGGGGTCAGCCCCAGCATTTT. Its translation: CSAGDGGQPQHF. The chain has TRBV29-1 and TRBJ1-5, with D perhaps TRBD1 (5 bases). Germline V lookup: CDR1 SQVTM, CDR2 ANQGSEA. CDR3 size: 12 residues. V lost 7 bases and J lost 6, with 13 bases in between.

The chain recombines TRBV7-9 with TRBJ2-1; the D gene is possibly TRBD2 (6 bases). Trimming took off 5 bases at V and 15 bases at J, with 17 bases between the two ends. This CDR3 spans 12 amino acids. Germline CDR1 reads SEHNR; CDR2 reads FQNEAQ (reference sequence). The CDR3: CASSLGGANLFF. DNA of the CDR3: TGTGCCAGCAGCCTGGGCGGGGCCAACCTGTTCTTC.

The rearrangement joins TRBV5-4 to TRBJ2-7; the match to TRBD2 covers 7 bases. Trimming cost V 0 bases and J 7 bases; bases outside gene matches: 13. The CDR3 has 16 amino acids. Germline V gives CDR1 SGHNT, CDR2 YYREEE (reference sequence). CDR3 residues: CASSLGVRAGAGEQYF. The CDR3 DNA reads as TGTGCCAGCAGCTTGGGGGTACGTGCGGGAGCGGGGGAGCAGTACTTC. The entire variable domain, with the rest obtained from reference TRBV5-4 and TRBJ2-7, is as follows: ETGVTQSPTHLIKTRGQQVTLRCSSQSGHNTVSWYQQALGQGPQFIFQYYREEENGRGNFPPRFSGLQFPNYSSELNVNALELDDSALYLCASSLGVRAGAGEQYFGPGTRLTVT.